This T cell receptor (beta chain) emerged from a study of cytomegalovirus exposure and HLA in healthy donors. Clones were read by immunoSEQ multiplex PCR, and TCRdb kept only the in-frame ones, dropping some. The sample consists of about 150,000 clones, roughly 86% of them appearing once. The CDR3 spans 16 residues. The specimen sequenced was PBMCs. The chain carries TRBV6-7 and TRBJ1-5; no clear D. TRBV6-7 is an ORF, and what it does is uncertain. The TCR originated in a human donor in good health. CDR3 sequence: CVRSVIDNSLNQPQHF. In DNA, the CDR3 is TGTGTTCGTAGCGTTATAGACAACAGTCTCAATCAGCCCCAGCATTTT.